This TCR beta chain was documented in a study of blood T cells in healthy people across ages. A second about 7 to 12 cycle PCR used barcoded and J-beta primers. TCRdb re-derived calls from the 5' RACE reads in MiXCR, one entry per CDR3 protein. This sample has hundreds of thousands of distinct CDR3 sequences, with approximately 60% found just once. Germline CDR1 SGHDT, CDR2 YYEEEE. This CDR3 has 17 residues. V lost 4 bases and J 2 bases, leaving 16 bases between the germline ends. The V gene is TRBV5-6, the J gene TRBJ2-6, with D possibly TRBD2 on 6 matching bases. The origin of this receptor is a man in his forties in good health. The sample comprised blood. Here the CDR3 DNA reads TGTGCCAGCAGCCCTCTGCGGGGTGGGACTGGGGCCAACGTCCTGACTTTC. As protein: CASSPLRGGTGANVLTF.